This T cell receptor (beta chain) was documented in a study of T-cell reconstitution after alpha-beta-depleted transplantation in children. Overall study results and limits: Reported findings indicate that, about two months after transplant, alpha-beta T cells came from several hundred expanded clones, which were derived from non-depleted graft cells. Newly produced T cells mostly provided counts and TCRbeta diversity after one year, as hyperexpanded clones declined. There were some patients whose high TCRbeta diversity at day 60 came from surviving recipient T cells and thymic progenitors.

Germline V lookup: CDR1 SGHAT, CDR2 FQDESV (reference sequence). This CDR3 comprises 13 residues. Between the trimmed V and J ends, which lost 3 bases and 3 bases, there was a span of 9 bases. Preparing the TCRbeta library involved the use of unique molecular identifiers. Each CDR3 protein is one row after TCRdb ran MiXCR on the PCR reads. The data contain a few hundred thousand distinct CDR3 sequences, about an eighth of them seen just once; the ten biggest clones take up 2.2%. For this clonotype: As yet, its antigen is unknown.

The V and J genes are TRBV11-1 and TRBJ2-7, with D unclear. This clonotype was sampled from a male patient aged 10 to 17 who had a stem cell transplant for acute myeloid leukemia, so the T cells may come from the graft donor. The sample here was PBMCs, mostly from graft donor cells, taken 360 days after TCRalphabeta/CD19-depleted stem cell transplant. CDR3 amino acids: CASSFLVGYEQYF. The CDR3 nucleotides read TGTGCCAGCAGCTTTCTGGTGGGCTACGAGCAGTACTTC.